The following is a TCR beta chain sequence with its context. No antigen is known for it. The sample originates from a study of response to subunit inactivated influenza vaccine. Using its own MiXCR run on the RT-PCR reads, TCRdb lists one record per CDR3 protein. The top ten clones hold about 1.9% of a sample with about 480,000 distinct CDR3 sequences, around 25% of them seen once. Notes on the study in general: There was a suggestion from the authors that each seasonal influenza vaccination recruits few new T cells.

The germline V gene has CDR1 MNHEY and CDR2 SVGEGT. This CDR3 has 15 residues. With V trimmed by 6 bases and J by 2 bases, 5 bases remained unmatched. This rearrangement joins TRBV6-2 or TRBV6-3 to TRBJ1-5; 9 nucleotides line up with TRBD1. The source material was CD4+ T cells sorted from PBMCs, sampled less than 6 days after vaccination. This clonotype originated in a man aged 50-59 years who received an inactivated influenza vaccine. The CDR3, as DNA: TGTGCCAGCAGGGAACAGGGGGCTGGCAATCAGCCCCAGCATTTT. Protein sequence: CASREQGAGNQPQHF.